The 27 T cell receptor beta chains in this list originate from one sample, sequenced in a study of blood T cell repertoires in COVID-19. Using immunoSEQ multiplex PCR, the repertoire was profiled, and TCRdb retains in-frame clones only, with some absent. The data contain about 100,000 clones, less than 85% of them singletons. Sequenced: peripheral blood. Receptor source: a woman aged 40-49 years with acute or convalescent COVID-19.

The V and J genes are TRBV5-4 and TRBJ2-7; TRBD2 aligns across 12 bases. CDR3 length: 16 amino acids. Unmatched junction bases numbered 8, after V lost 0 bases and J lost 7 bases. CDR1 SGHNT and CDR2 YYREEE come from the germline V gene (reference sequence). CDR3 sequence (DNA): TGTGCCAGCAGCTTGGATGCCCTAGCGGGGGGGGCAGAGCAGTACTTC. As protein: CASSLDALAGGAEQYF.

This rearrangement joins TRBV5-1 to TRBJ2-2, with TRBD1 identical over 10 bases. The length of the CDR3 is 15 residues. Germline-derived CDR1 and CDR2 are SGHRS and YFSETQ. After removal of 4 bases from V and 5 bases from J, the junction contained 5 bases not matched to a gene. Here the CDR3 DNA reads TGCGCCAGCAGCAACCGGGACAGGGGTACCGGGGAGCTGTTTTTT. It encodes CASSNRDRGTGELFF.

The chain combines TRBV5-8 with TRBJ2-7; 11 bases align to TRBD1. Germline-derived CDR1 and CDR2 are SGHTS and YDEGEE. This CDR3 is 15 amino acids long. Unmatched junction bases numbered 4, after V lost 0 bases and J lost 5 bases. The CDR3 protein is CASSLVGTGGNEQYF. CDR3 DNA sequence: TGTGCCAGCAGCTTGGTGGGGACAGGGGGGAACGAGCAGTACTTC.

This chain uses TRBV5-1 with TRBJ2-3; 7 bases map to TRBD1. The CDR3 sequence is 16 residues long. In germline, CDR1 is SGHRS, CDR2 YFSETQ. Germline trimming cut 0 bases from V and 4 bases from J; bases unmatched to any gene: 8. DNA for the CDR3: TGCGCCAGCAGCTTGGCCGTAGGGGGCCGGGCAGATACGCAGTATTTT. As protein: CASSLAVGGRADTQYF.

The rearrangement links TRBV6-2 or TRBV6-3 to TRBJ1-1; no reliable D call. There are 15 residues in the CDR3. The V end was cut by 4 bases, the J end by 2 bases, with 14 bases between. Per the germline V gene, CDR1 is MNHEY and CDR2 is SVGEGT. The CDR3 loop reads CASSSIPGLNTEAFF. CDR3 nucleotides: TGTGCCAGCAGTTCAATCCCCGGGTTAAACACTGAAGCTTTCTTT.

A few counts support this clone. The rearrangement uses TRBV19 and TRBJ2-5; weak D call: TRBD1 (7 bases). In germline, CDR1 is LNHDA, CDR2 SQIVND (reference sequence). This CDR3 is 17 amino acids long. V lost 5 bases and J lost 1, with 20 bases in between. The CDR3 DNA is TGTGCCAGTAGTCCTACTCCAGGGGGGAGTCCCCAAGAGACCCAGTACTTC. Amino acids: CASSPTPGGSPQETQYF.

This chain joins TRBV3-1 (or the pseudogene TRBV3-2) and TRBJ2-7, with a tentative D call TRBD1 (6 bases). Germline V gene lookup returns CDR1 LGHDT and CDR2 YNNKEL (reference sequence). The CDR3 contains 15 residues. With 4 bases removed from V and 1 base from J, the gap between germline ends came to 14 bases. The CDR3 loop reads CASSPGQILSYEQYF. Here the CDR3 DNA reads TGTGCCAGCAGCCCAGGACAGATCTTATCCTACGAGCAGTACTTC.

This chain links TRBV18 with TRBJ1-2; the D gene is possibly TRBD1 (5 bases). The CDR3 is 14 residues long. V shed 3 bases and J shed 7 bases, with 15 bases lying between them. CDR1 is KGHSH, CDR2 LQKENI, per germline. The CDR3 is CASSPEEGVIGYTF. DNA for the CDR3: TGTGCCAGCTCACCCGAGGAAGGGGTGATTGGCTACACCTTC.

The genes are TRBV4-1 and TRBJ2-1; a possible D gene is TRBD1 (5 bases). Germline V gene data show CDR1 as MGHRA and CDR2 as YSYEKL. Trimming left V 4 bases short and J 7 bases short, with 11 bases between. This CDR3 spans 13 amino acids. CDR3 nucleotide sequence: TGCGCCAGCAGCCGCCGGGCAGGGAATGAGCAGTTCTTC. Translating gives CASSRRAGNEQFF.

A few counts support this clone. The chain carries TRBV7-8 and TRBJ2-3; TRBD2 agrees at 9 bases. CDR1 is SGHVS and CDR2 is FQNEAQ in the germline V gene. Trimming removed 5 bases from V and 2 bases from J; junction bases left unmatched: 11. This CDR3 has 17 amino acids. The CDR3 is CASSPSRLAGPTDTQYF. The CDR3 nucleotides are TGTGCCAGCAGCCCCTCACGCCTAGCGGGGCCCACAGATACGCAGTATTTT.

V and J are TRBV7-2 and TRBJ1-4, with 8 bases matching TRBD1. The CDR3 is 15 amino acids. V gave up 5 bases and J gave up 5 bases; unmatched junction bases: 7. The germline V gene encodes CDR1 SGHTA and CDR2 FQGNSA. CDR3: CASSKQGGENEKLFF. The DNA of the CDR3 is TGTGCCAGCAGCAAACAGGGGGGAGAGAATGAAAAACTGTTTTTT.

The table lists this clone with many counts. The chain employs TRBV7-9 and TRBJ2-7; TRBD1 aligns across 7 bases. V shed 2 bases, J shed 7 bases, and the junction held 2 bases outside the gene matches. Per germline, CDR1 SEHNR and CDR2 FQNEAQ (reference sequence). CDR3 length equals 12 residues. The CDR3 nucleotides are TGTGCCAGCAGCTTAAGGGACAGAGAGCAGTACTTC. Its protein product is CASSLRDREQYF. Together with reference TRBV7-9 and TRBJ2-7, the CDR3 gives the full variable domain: DTGVSQNPRHKITKRGQNVTFRCDPISEHNRLYWYRQTLGQGPEFLTYFQNEAQLEKSRLLSDRFSAERPKGSFSTLEIQRTEQGDSAMYLCASSLRDREQYFGPGTRLTVT.

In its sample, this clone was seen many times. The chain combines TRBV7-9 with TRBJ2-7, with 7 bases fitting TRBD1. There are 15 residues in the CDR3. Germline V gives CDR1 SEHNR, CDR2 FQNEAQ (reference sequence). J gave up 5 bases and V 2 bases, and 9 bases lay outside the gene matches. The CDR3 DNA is TGTGCCAGCAGCTTAACAGGGGCTGGGGGCAACGAGCAGTACTTC. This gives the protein CASSLTGAGGNEQYF.

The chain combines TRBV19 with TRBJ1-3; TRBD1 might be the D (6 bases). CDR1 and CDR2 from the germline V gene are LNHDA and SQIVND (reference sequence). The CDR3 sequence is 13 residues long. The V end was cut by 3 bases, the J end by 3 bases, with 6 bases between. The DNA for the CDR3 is TGTGCCAGTAGTATGGGACATGGAAACACCATATATTTT. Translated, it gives CASSMGHGNTIYF.

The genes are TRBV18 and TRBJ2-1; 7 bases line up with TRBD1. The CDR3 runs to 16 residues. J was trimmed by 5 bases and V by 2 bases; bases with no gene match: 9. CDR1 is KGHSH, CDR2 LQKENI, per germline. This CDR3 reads CASSPVRGQFNNEQFF. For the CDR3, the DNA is TGTGCCAGCTCACCAGTGAGGGGGCAATTCAACAATGAGCAGTTCTTC.

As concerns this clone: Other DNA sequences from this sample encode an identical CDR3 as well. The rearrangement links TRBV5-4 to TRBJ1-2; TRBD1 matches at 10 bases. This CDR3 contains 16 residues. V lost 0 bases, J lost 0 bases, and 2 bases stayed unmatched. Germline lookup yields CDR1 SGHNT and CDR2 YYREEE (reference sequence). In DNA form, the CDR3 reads TGTGCCAGCAGCTTGGGACAGGGGGCGTCTAACTATGGCTACACCTTC. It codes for CASSLGQGASNYGYTF.

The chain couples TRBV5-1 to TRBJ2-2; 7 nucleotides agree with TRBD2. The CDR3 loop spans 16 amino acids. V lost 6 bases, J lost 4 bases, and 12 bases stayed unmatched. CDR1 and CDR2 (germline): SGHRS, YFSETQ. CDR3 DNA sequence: TGCGCCAGCACCCCGCAGGCTGTAGCGGGCACCGGGGAGCTGTTTTTT. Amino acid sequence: CASTPQAVAGTGELFF.

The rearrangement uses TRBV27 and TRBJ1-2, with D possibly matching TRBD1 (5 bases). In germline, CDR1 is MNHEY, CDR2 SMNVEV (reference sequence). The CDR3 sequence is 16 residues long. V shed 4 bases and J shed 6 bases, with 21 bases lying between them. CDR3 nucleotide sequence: TGTGCCAGCAGTTCCCTACGACAGACTCAAAGTCATGGCTACACCTTC. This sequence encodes CASSSLRQTQSHGYTF.

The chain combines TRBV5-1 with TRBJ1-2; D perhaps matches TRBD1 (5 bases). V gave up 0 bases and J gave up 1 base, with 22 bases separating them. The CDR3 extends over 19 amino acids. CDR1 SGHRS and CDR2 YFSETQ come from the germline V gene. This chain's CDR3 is CASSLEYVGGTKINYGYTF. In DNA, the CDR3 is TGCGCCAGCAGCTTGGAATATGTTGGGGGGACCAAAATTAACTATGGCTACACCTTC.

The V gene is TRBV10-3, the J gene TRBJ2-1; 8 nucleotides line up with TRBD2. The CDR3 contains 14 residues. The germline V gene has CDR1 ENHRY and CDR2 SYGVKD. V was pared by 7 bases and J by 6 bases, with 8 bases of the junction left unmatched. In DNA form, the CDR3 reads TGTGCCATCAAGGGACTAGAGGGGTCCAATGAGCAGTTCTTC. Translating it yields CAIKGLEGSNEQFF.

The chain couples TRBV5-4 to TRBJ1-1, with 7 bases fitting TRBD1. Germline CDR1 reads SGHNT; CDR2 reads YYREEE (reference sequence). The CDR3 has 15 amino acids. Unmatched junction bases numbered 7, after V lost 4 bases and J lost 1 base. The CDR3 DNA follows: TGTGCCAGCAGCCCCCCGGGACAGACGAACACTGAAGCTTTCTTT. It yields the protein CASSPPGQTNTEAFF.

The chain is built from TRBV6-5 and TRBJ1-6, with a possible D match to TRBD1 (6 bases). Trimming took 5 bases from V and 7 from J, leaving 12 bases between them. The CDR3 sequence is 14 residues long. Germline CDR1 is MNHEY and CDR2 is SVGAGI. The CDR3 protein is CASSTQGANSPLHF. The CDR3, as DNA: TGTGCCAGCAGTACACAGGGAGCGAATTCACCCCTCCACTTT.

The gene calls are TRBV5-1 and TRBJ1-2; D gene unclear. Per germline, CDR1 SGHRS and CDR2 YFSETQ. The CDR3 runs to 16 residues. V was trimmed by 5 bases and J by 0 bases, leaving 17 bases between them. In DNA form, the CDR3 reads TGCGCCAGCAGGTCTACTCACAGATCCTCTAACTATGGCTACACCTTC. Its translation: CASRSTHRSSNYGYTF.

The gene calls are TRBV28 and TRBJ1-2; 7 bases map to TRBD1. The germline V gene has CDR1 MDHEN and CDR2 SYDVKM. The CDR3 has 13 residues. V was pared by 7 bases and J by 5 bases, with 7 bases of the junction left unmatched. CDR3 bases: TGTGCCAGCAAGACAGGGAGAGGGTATGGCTACACCTTC. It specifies CASKTGRGYGYTF.

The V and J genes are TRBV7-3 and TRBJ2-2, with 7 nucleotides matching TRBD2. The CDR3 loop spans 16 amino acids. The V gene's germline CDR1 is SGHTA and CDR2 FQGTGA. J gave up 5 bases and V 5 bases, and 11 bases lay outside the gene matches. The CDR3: CASSQLPGGSTGELFF. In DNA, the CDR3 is TGTGCCAGCAGCCAGCTCCCGGGGGGTAGTACCGGGGAGCTGTTTTTT.

This chain's CDR3 is CAIQDRKDTQYF. The CDR3 DNA sequence: TGTGCCATCCAGGACAGGAAGGATACGCAGTATTTT. The chain couples TRBV10-3 to TRBJ2-3, with 7 bases identical to TRBD1. The CDR3 is made up of 12 amino acids. The junction had 5 bases not matched to a gene; V was cut back by 8 bases and J by 6 bases. Per germline, CDR1 ENHRY and CDR2 SYGVKD.

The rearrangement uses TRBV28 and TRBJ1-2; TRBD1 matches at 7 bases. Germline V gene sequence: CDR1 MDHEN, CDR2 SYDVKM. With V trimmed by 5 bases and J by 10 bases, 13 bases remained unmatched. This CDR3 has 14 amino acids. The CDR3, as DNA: TGTGCCAGCAGTGCCCCCGGACAGGTTGAATACTACACCTTC. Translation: CASSAPGQVEYYTF.